This TCR beta chain derives from a study of blood T cells in healthy people across ages (dated by TCRdb to about 2015). Regarding the research as a whole: In model experiments, template switching captured roughly one uniquely barcoded TCR beta cDNA molecule for every two T cells. The donors were split into four age groups: young (average around 16 years), middle-aged (39), aged (approximately 60) and long-lived (approximately 89). Two additional independent replicas of 1 million unique cDNA reads from the same blood draw were analyzed for two donors (one aged 18 to 30 and one aged 80 or older). To avoid experimental bias, donors of different ages were randomly spread across the sequencing lanes. Using deep sequencing normalized with unique cDNA molecular identifiers, the study measured how TCR beta repertoire diversity changes with age. Overall study results and their limits: Donor CMV infection status was unknown, potentially confounding age-related changes in expanded clonotypes. Compared with the aged group, more naive CD4+ T cells, fewer expanded clones and increased TCR diversity were shown by the long-lived group, suggesting age selection. The percentage of naive T cells measured by flow cytometry correlated strongly with observed TCR beta diversity. Estimates of total diversity from one million sequenced T cells were regarded as lower bounds and underestimates. As age increased, observed TCR beta diversity per million T cells dropped in a roughly linear way, and a significant reduction was already evident by age 40. Because profiling used bulk unsorted PBMCs, naive and antigen-experienced compartments could not be compared conclusively.

Looking up the germline V gene yields CDR1 SGHTA and CDR2 FQGNSA. At the junction V is shortened by 5 bases and J by 4 bases, with 26 bases in between. The CDR3 goes from the cysteine to the phenylalanine over 18 residues. Only the CDR3 DNA is retained, 54 bases long and in frame from the first base. The donors were roughly 40 Caucasian individuals from Russia, aged roughly 6 to 100 years, who were systemically healthy. Each donor gave around 9.9 milliliters of peripheral blood, collected into EDTA-treated Vacutainer tubes. Ficoll-Paque density-gradient centrifugation was used to isolate PBMCs, with at least 7 million per sample. Total RNA was extracted from PBMCs with Trizol reagent, with at least 6 micrograms obtained per sample. For every donor, flow cytometry on a PBMC aliquot measured the percentage of naive CD45RAhigh/CD27high T cells. Library construction relied on 5' RACE. The data were produced on an Illumina HiSeq 2500. A second PCR of about 7 to 12 cycles was performed with a sample-barcoded 5' primer and a J-beta primer mix. A unique molecular identifier was introduced onto each TCR beta cDNA molecule by a template-switch 5' adaptor carrying 12 random nucleotides. At least 3 million CDR3-containing paired-end reads were obtained from each sample. First-strand cDNA was synthesized from all RNA with the Mint cDNA synthesis kit, primed by a TRBC-specific oligonucleotide. Following uracil-DNA glycosylase treatment, a first 18-cycle PCR with universal primers M1SS and BC2_uni_R was performed on all cDNA. In the source study's methods: For normalization, 1 million high-quality reads were randomly selected from each sample, with every read carrying a distinct molecular identifier. Instead of being binned into consensus sequences, reads with shared molecular identifiers were discarded. CDR3 identification, clonotype clustering and error correction used MiTCR with a Q25 quality threshold and the strictest error-elimination algorithm. A nonparametric unseen species model with Euler transformation was used to estimate a lower bound on total TCR beta diversity. TCRdb passed the public sequencing reads through fastp at Q25 and MiXCR, retaining productive beta sequences. Entries that share a CDR3 protein sequence are merged under the most common genes and DNA. These V and J calls derive from TCRdb rather than the authors' analysis. Within this sample are about 680,000 distinct CDR3 sequences, with approximately 50% of them counted one time only. Roughly a third of the sample goes to the ten largest clones.

Remarks on this clonotype: No antigen is known for it. No base quality information exists; no much larger clone differs at one position.

The sequence is built from TRBV7-2 and TRBJ1-1; tentative D gene TRBD1, with 5 bases matching. The receptor's source is a woman aged 55 to 70 in good health. The sample comprised blood. The DNA sequence is given as TGTGCCAGCAGCCTAGAATCCCTCTATGGGAGGGGCTCCACTGAAGCTTTCTTT. This gives the protein CASSLESLYGRGSTEAFF. Joined to the reference TRBV7-2 and TRBJ1-1 proteins, this CDR3 gives the full variable domain: GAGVSQSPSNKVTEKGKDVELRCDPISGHTALYWYRQSLGQGLEFLIYFQGNSAPDKSGLPSDRFSAERTGGSVSTLTIQRTQQEDSAVYLCASSLESLYGRGSTEAFFGQGTRLTVV.